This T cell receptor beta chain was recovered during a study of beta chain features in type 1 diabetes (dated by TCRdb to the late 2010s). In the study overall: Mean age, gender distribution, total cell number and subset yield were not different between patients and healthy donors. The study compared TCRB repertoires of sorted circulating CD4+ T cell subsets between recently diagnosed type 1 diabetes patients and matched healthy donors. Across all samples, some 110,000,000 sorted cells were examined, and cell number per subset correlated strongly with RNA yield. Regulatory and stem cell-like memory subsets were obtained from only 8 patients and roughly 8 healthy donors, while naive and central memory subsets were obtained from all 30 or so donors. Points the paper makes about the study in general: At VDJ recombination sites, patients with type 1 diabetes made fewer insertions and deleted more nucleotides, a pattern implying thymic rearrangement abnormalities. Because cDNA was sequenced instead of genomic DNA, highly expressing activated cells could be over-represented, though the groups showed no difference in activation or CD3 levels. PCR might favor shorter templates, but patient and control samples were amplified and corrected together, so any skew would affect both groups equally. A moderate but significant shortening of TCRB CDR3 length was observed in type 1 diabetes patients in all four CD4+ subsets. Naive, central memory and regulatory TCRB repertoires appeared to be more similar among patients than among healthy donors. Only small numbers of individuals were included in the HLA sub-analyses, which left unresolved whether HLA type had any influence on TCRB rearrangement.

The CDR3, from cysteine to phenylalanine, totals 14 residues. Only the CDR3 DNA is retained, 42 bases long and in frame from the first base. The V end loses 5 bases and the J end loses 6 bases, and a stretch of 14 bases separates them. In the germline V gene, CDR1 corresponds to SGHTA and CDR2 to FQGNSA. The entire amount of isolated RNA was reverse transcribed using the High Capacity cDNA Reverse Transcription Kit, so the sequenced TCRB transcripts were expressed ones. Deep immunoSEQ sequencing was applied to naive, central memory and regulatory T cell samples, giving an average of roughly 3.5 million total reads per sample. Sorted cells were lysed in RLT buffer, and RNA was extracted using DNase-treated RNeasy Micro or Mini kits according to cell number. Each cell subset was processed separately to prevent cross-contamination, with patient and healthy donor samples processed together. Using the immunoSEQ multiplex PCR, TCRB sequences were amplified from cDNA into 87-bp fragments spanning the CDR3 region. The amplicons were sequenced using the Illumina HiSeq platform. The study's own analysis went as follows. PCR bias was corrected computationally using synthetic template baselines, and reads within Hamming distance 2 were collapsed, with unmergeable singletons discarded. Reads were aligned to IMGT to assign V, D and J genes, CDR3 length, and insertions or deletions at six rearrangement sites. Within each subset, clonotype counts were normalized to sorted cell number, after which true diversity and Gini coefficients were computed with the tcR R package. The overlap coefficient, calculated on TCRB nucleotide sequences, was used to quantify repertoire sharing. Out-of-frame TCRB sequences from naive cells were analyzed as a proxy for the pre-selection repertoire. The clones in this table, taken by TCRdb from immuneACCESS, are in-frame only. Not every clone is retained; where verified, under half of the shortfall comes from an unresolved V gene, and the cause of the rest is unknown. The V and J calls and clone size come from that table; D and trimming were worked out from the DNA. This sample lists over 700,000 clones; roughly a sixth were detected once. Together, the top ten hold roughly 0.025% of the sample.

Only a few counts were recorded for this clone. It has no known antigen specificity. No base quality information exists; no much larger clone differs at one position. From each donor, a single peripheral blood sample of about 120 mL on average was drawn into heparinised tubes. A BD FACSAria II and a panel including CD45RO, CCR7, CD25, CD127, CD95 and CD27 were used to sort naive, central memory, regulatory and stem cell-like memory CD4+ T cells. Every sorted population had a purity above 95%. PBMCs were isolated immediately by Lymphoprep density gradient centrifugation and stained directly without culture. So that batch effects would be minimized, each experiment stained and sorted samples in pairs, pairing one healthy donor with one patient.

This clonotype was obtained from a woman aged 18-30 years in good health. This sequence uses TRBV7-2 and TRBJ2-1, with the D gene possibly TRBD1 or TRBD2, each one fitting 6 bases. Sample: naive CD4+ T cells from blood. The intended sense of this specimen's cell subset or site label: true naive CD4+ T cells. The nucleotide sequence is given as TGTGCCAGCAGCGGAGGGGGTACTAGCAATGAGCAGTTCTTC. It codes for CASSGGGTSNEQFF.